This T cell receptor (beta chain) came from a study of cytomegalovirus exposure and HLA in healthy donors. CDR1 is SGHNT, CDR2 YYREEE, per germline (reference sequence). The CDR3 consists of 15 residues. V shed 4 bases and J 4 bases; nucleotides not matched to a gene: 9. In the PCR, 60 Vbeta and 13 Jbeta primers were used. Measured with immunoSEQ multiplex PCR; TCRdb has only the in-frame clones, and not every one. The sample shows 110,000 or so clones, 75% to 90% of them seen only once. The sample comprised PBMCs. This receptor was identified in a man in his forties or fifties in good health and CMV-seronegative. The V call is TRBV5-4, the J call TRBJ1-2; TRBD1 agrees at 8 bases. Here the CDR3 reads CASSPGSDRGYGYTF. In DNA, the CDR3 is TGTGCCAGCAGCCCCGGAAGCGACAGGGGCTATGGCTACACCTTC.